This entry lists 14 T cell receptor beta chains sequenced from one sample in a study of blood T cell repertoires in COVID-19. Sequencing used immunoSEQ multiplex PCR; TCRdb keeps in-frame clones, though not all of them. The repertoire holds around 140,000 clones, with about 80% as singletons. Material for sequencing was peripheral blood. The source is a human donor in a cohort sampled during active COVID-19.

This clone was detected only once. The CDR3 DNA reads as TGTGCCAGCAGTGAATTGGGGGGACAAGCTTTCTTT. Translating gives CASSELGGQAFF. The rearrangement joins TRBV25-1 to TRBJ1-1, with a possible D match to TRBD1 (5 bases). The CDR3 covers 12 residues. The ends were cut back, 1 base at V and 9 bases at J, with 9 bases in the middle. Germline CDR1 and CDR2: MGHDK and SYGVNS. Filled out from reference TRBV25-1 and TRBJ1-1, the complete variable domain reads EADIYQTPRYLVIGTGKKITLECSQTMGHDKMYWYQQDPGMELHLIHYSYGVNSTEKGDLSSESTVSRIRTEHFPLTLESARPSHTSQYLCASSELGGQAFFGQGTRLTVV.

This rearrangement joins TRBV10-2 to TRBJ2-2, with 11 bases that match TRBD1. Germline V lookup: CDR1 WSHSY, CDR2 SAAADI. V lost 2 bases to trimming and J lost 6 bases; unmatched junction nucleotides: 5. This CDR3 is 16 amino acids long. Here the CDR3 reads CASSETGTGGPGELFF. The CDR3 coding sequence is TGCGCCAGCAGTGAGACGGGGACAGGGGGTCCCGGGGAGCTGTTTTTT.

About this clone itself: Compared with germline, one end of the junction differs, possibly owing to a read error. The genes are TRBV7-7 and TRBJ2-2; TRBD1 or TRBD2 may be the D gene (6 bases each). In germline, CDR1 is SSHAT, CDR2 FNYEAQ (reference sequence). The CDR3 length is 14 residues. The CDR3 sequence: CASSLGGGTGELFF. CDR3 DNA: TGTGCTAGCAGCTTAGGAGGGGGCACCGGGGAGCTGTTTTTT.

This chain joins TRBV6-5 and TRBJ1-2, with TRBD1 as a possible D gene (6 bases). This CDR3 has 15 amino acids. Trimming shortened V by 2 bases and J by 4 bases, and 14 bases separated the two germline ends. Germline V CDR1 and CDR2: MNHEY, SVGAGI. The CDR3 nucleotides are TGTGCCAGCAGTTACGGAAGGGAAGGGGGCTATGGCTACACCTTC. This gives the protein CASSYGREGGYGYTF.

CDR3 nucleotides: TGTGCCTGGGGGCAGGGTGATGGAGAGACCCAGTACTTC. It is translated as CAWGQGDGETQYF. V is TRBV30 and J is TRBJ2-5, with a weak D call TRBD1 (5 bases). Trimming shortened V by 5 bases and J by 4 bases, and 14 bases separated the two germline ends. CDR3 length: 13 amino acids. The germline V gene has CDR1 GTSNPN and CDR2 SVGIG (reference sequence). The whole variable domain, filled in from reference TRBV30 and TRBJ2-5, reads SQTIHQWPATLVQPVGSPLSLECTVEGTSNPNLYWYRQAAGRGLQLLFYSVGIGQISSEVPQNLSASRPQDRQFILSSKKLLLSDSGFYLCAWGQGDGETQYFGPGTRLLVL.

About this clone: The junction shows a germline mismatch at one end, possibly a read error. This chain joins TRBV9 and TRBJ2-7, with TRBD2 identical over 9 bases. From germline, CDR1 is SGDLS and CDR2 YYNGEE. This CDR3 region has 15 residues. CDR3 sequence reads: CASSVAGTSSHEQYF. The CDR3 coding sequence is TGTGCCAGCAGCGTAGCTGGGACTAGCTCCCACGAGCAGTACTTC.

The J gene is TRBJ2-1, the V gene TRBV7-6; 9 nucleotides agree with TRBD2. Germline CDR1 and CDR2: SGHVS and FNYEAQ. Trimming took 1 base from V and 15 from J; bases not matched to a gene: 7. CDR3 length: 13 residues. The CDR3 coding sequence is TGTGCCAGCAGCTTAGTTATAGCGGGAGCTCTGTTCTTC. This sequence encodes CASSLVIAGALFF.

The chain combines TRBV10-3 with TRBJ2-7; 11 bases map to TRBD2. This CDR3 comprises 15 residues. Germline loops: CDR1 ENHRY, CDR2 SYGVKD. Trimming took 6 bases from V and 4 from J; bases not matched to a gene: 8. The CDR3 here is CAIRSDTSGSYEQYF. CDR3 nucleotide sequence: TGTGCCATCAGATCCGACACTAGCGGGAGTTACGAGCAGTACTTC.

This clone was recorded only once. The chain recombines TRBV9 with TRBJ2-5; no clear D gene. Trimming left V 3 bases short and J 4 bases short, with 10 bases between. The germline V gene encodes CDR1 SGDLS and CDR2 YYNGEE. This CDR3 has 13 amino acids. The CDR3 DNA sequence: TGTGCCAGCAGCGGAGCAGGTCGAGAGACCCAGTACTTC. Protein product: CASSGAGRETQYF.

This chain links TRBV19 with TRBJ1-1; 7 bases line up with TRBD1. In germline, CDR1 is LNHDA, CDR2 SQIVND (reference sequence). The CDR3 consists of 14 residues. The ends lost 5 bases at V and 1 base at J; junction bases unmatched: 4. This chain's CDR3 is CASSEGAPNTEAFF. Written as DNA, the CDR3 is TGTGCCAGTAGTGAGGGGGCTCCGAACACTGAAGCTTTCTTT.

The rearrangement joins TRBV29-1 to TRBJ2-7; TRBD1 matches 8 bases. Unmatched junction bases numbered 0, after V lost 3 bases and J lost 2 bases. The CDR3 is made up of 12 amino acids. The germline CDR1 and CDR2 sequences are SQVTM and ANQGSEA. CDR3 sequence reads: CSVETGAYEQYF. In nucleotides, the CDR3 is TGCAGCGTTGAGACAGGGGCCTACGAGCAGTACTTC.

DNA for the CDR3: TGTGCCAGCAGTTTGCCCCGGGTCCACACTGAAGCTTTCTTT. Amino acids: CASSLPRVHTEAFF. The chain couples TRBV6-6 to TRBJ1-1; D not certain. CDR3 length: 14 amino acids. The germline V gene has CDR1 MNHNY and CDR2 SVGAGI (reference sequence). The ends were cut back, 4 bases at V and 3 bases at J, with 12 bases in the middle.

The chain uses TRBV2 and TRBJ1-2, with 7 nucleotides matching TRBD1. CDR1 SNHLY and CDR2 FYNNEI come from the germline V gene. The CDR3 totals 13 residues. V was clipped by 7 bases and J by 5 bases; unmatched bases: 7. CDR3 in amino acids: CASTADRLYGYTF. In DNA, the CDR3 is TGTGCCAGCACCGCGGACAGGCTGTATGGCTACACCTTC.

This clone appeared once. The chain couples TRBV27 to TRBJ1-4; 7 bases are shared with TRBD1. This CDR3 has 15 residues. Germline values: CDR1 MNHEY, CDR2 SMNVEV (reference sequence). V was clipped by 6 bases and J by 5 bases; unmatched bases: 9. CDR3 sequence reads: CASSLGTVPNEKLFF. CDR3 in DNA: TGTGCCAGCAGCCTGGGGACAGTCCCGAATGAAAAACTGTTTTTT. Full variable domain (rest looked up from reference TRBV27 and TRBJ1-4): EAQVTQNPRYLITVTGKKLTVTCSQNMNHEYMSWYRQDPGLGLRQIYYSMNVEVTDKGDVPEGYKVSRKEKRNFPLILESPSPNQTSLYFCASSLGTVPNEKLFFGSGTQLSVL.